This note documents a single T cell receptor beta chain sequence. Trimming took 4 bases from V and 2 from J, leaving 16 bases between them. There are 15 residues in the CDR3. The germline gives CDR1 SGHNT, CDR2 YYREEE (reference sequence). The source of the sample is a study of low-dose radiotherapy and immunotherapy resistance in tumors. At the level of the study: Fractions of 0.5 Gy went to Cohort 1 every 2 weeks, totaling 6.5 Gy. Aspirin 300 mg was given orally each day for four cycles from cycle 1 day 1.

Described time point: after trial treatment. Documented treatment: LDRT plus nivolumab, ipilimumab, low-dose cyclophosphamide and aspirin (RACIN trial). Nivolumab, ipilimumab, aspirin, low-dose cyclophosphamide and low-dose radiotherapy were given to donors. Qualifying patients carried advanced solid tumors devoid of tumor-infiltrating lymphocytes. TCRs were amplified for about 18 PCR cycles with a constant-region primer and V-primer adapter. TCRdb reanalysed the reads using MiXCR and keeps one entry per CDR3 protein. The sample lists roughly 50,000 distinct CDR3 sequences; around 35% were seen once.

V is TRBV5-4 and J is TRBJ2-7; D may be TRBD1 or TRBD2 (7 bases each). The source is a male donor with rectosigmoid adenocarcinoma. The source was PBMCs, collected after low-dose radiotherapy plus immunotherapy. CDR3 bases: TGTGCCAGCAGCGTCACAGGGGCGGGGGCCTACGAGCAGTACTTC. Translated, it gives CASSVTGAGAYEQYF.